Below are 22 T cell receptor beta chains sequenced from a single sample in a study of identical twins. TCRdb re-called the 5' RACE reads with MiXCR, one entry per CDR3 protein. Of under 900,000 distinct CDR3 sequences in the sample, about 20% were seen once. This sample also belongs to another study, concerning T cells expressing NK-cell markers.

Sequenced material: PBMCs. The source is a woman younger than 35 in good health.

This clonotype was picked up many times. The chain couples TRBV19 to TRBJ2-1; D perhaps matches TRBD2 (5 bases). In germline, CDR1 is LNHDA, CDR2 SQIVND (reference sequence). The CDR3 length is 11 residues. V was pared by 7 bases and J by 9 bases, with 10 bases between. CDR3 coding DNA: TGTGCCAGTACGGGGTCGGGTGAGCAGTTCTTC. This sequence encodes CASTGSGEQFF.

This clonotype showed up just a few times. The V gene is TRBV6-1, the J gene TRBJ1-5; D is unclear. Germline CDR1 reads MNHNS; CDR2 reads SASEGT. V was cut by 6 bases and J by 7 bases, with 19 bases left in between. This CDR3 has 15 amino acids. CDR3 in amino acids: CASSSLTSPGQPQHF. The CDR3 coding sequence is TGTGCCAGCAGCTCACTGACAAGCCCTGGGCAGCCCCAGCATTTT.

The V call is TRBV29-1, the J call TRBJ2-1; TRBD2 aligns across 13 bases. The length of the CDR3 is 14 residues. V was pared by 4 bases and J by 6 bases, with 3 bases of the junction left unmatched. Germline values: CDR1 SQVTM, CDR2 ANQGSEA. The CDR3 sequence is CSVVGLAGTNEQFF. CDR3 DNA: TGCAGCGTTGTGGGACTAGCGGGAACCAATGAGCAGTTCTTC.

This clonotype occurred a few times. This sequence joins TRBV9 and TRBJ2-7, with D perhaps TRBD2 (5 bases). The CDR3 sequence is 15 residues long. Between the trimmed V and J ends, which lost 4 bases and 3 bases, there was a span of 17 bases. CDR1 is SGDLS and CDR2 is YYNGEE in the germline V gene. Here the CDR3 DNA reads TGTGCCAGCAGCCCAGGACTCCTACAAGGCTACGAGCAGTACTTC. Its translation: CASSPGLLQGYEQYF. Together with reference TRBV9 and TRBJ2-7, the CDR3 gives the full variable domain: DSGVTQTPKHLITATGQRVTLRCSPRSGDLSVYWYQQSLDQGLQFLIQYYNGEERAKGNILERFSAQQFPDLHSELNLSSLELGDSALYFCASSPGLLQGYEQYFGPGTRLTVT.

This clonotype was detected ten times or more. The chain recombines TRBV6-6 with TRBJ1-5; D gene unclear. There are 13 residues in the CDR3. Germline assignment: CDR1 MNHNY and CDR2 SVGAGI (reference sequence). V was trimmed by 6 bases and J by 3 bases, leaving 9 bases between them. Written as DNA, the CDR3 is TGTGCCAGCAGGGTGGGAATCAATCAGCCCCAGCATTTT. It translates to CASRVGINQPQHF.

This clonotype came up a few times. The gene calls are TRBV6-1 and TRBJ2-3; 7 nucleotides align to TRBD2. The trim removed 7 bases at V and 0 bases at J, leaving 10 bases unmatched. The CDR3 is 16 residues long. Germline V CDR1 and CDR2: MNHNS, SASEGT. CDR3 nucleotides: TGTGCCAGCAAACCAGGGACTACCCGGAGCACAGATACGCAGTATTTT. Translating gives CASKPGTTRSTDTQYF.

As for this clonotype: One end of the junction varies from germline; a read error may be responsible. The genes are TRBV10-3 and TRBJ1-1; D ambiguous. The CDR3 covers 13 residues. In germline, CDR1 is ENHRY, CDR2 SYGVKD. This CDR3 is CAQSRIMNTEAFF. For the CDR3, the DNA is TGCGCTCAGAGTCGGATCATGAACACTGAAGCTTTCTTT.

This clonotype came up a few times. The gene calls are TRBV24-1 and TRBJ2-3, with 8 bases fitting TRBD2. Germline CDR1 KGHDR, CDR2 SFDVKD. The CDR3 has 15 amino acids. Trimming cost V 5 bases and J 4 bases; bases outside gene matches: 7. CDR3 protein: CATSAAGGDADTQYF. The CDR3 DNA is TGTGCCACCAGTGCTGCGGGAGGAGACGCAGATACGCAGTATTTT.

This clonotype was counted only a few times. The V call is TRBV9, the J call TRBJ2-1; D may be TRBD2 (5 bases). V lost 0 bases and J lost 7, with 11 bases in between. Looked up from germline, CDR1 is SGDLS and CDR2 is YYNGEE. The CDR3 is made up of 14 amino acids. The CDR3 DNA follows: TGTGCCAGCAGCGTAGAAATAGCGACGAATGAGCAGTTCTTC. Encoded protein: CASSVEIATNEQFF.

This clonotype was found a few times. Its ends do not fully match the called genes, so a read error is possible. This chain joins TRBV5-1 and TRBJ1-2, with D perhaps TRBD1 (5 bases). The CDR3 has 16 amino acids. Germline V gene sequence: CDR1 SGHRS, CDR2 YFSETQ. CDR3: CASRSGGAGTKYGYTF. The CDR3, as DNA: TGCGCCAGCAGGTCTGGAGGGGCAGGGACTAAGTATGGCTACACCTTC.

This clonotype was observed a few times. The chain carries TRBV5-5 and TRBJ2-6, with D possibly being TRBD1 (5 bases). The CDR3 extends over 18 amino acids. Germline V gives CDR1 SGHKS, CDR2 YYEKEE (reference sequence). V was trimmed by 3 bases and J by 1 base, leaving 17 bases between them. The chain's CDR3 is CASSSLQGEESGANVLTF. CDR3 nucleotides: TGTGCCAGCAGCTCGCTCCAGGGTGAAGAATCTGGGGCCAACGTCCTGACTTTC.

This clonotype was observed a handful of times. V is TRBV20-1 and J is TRBJ2-1; no firm D call. This CDR3 is built from 14 residues. Trimming removed 0 bases at V and 8 bases at J, with 14 bases between. Looked up from germline, CDR1 is DFQATT and CDR2 is SNEGSKA (reference sequence). DNA for the CDR3: TGCAGTGCTAGAGAACCAAGTTACCGGGATGAGCAGTTCTTC. Encoded protein: CSAREPSYRDEQFF.

This clonotype was picked up many times. Mismatch with germline at one junction end may stem from a read error. V gene TRBV12-3 or TRBV12-4 combines with J gene TRBJ1-5; 7 bases are shared with TRBD1. The CDR3 covers 14 residues. Here the CDR3 reads CASSLGQSNQPQHF. The CDR3 DNA reads TGCGCCAGCAGCTTGGGACAGAGCAATCAGCCCCAGCATTTT.

The rearrangement joins TRBV3-1 to TRBJ2-1, with a weak D call TRBD2 (7 bases). Deletions cut 0 bases from V and 5 bases from J, with 17 bases between. In germline, CDR1 is LGHDT, CDR2 YNNKEL (reference sequence). The CDR3 contains 17 residues. The CDR3 sequence is CASSQEGRGGSDNEQFF. The CDR3, as DNA: TGTGCCAGCAGCCAAGAGGGGAGGGGGGGGTCAGACAATGAGCAGTTCTTC.

Written as DNA, the CDR3 is TGTGCCAGCAGGGACAGGACGGGTCGTGTGGAGACCCAGTACTTC. Its translation: CASRDRTGRVETQYF. The chain combines TRBV7-9 with TRBJ2-5, with TRBD1 identical over 7 bases. The CDR3 extends over 15 amino acids. With 6 bases clipped from V and 5 bases from J, the junction kept 12 bases outside the gene matches. CDR1 is SEHNR and CDR2 is FQNEAQ in the germline V gene (reference sequence).

This chain connects TRBV18 to TRBJ2-3; possibly TRBD1 for D (5 bases). The germline V gene has CDR1 KGHSH and CDR2 LQKENI. There are 16 residues in the CDR3. V lost 2 bases and J lost 2, with 14 bases in between. Here the CDR3 DNA reads TGTGCCAGCTCACCAAATGGGGCTTTAATCACAGATACGCAGTATTTT. Residues: CASSPNGALITDTQYF.

The sample holds many counts of this clonotype. The V call is TRBV9, the J call TRBJ1-1, with D maybe TRBD1 (6 bases). The CDR3 spans 15 residues. Trimming removed 0 bases at V and 0 bases at J, with 9 bases between. CDR1 is SGDLS, CDR2 YYNGEE, per germline. The CDR3: CASSVGGAVNTEAFF. CDR3 coding DNA: TGTGCCAGCAGCGTAGGGGGGGCCGTGAACACTGAAGCTTTCTTT.

This clonotype came up a few times. The chain is built from TRBV18 and TRBJ2-7; D perhaps matches TRBD1 (6 bases). Germline V gene sequence: CDR1 KGHSH, CDR2 LQKENI. CDR3 length: 14 amino acids. V lost 2 bases and J lost 3, with 11 bases in between. As DNA, the CDR3 is TGTGCCAGCTCACCAGTGGACAGAATCTACGAGCAGTACTTC. As protein: CASSPVDRIYEQYF.

As to this clonotype: A junction end diverges from the germline sequence, so it may reflect a read error. This chain uses TRBV20-1 with TRBJ2-1; 7 bases are shared with TRBD1. The CDR3 is 14 residues long. Germline values: CDR1 DFQATT, CDR2 SNEGSKA (reference sequence). CDR3 region: CSARAPDRADEQSF. CDR3 in DNA: TGCAGTGCTAGAGCTCCCGACAGGGCAGATGAGCAGTCCTTC.

The V call is TRBV5-6, the J call TRBJ2-1, with 10 bases identical to TRBD1. The ends lost 6 bases at V and 0 bases at J; junction bases unmatched: 18. The germline CDR1 and CDR2 sequences are SGHDT and YYEEEE. The CDR3 contains 20 residues. Written as DNA, the CDR3 is TGTGCCAGCATCCTGGCCACCGGGACAGGGGCCTTTTTCTCCTACAATGAGCAGTTCTTC. This codes for CASILATGTGAFFSYNEQFF.

The table lists this clonotype with a few counts. The chain joins TRBV6-8 to TRBJ2-1; possibly TRBD2 for D (5 bases). The CDR3 is 18 residues long. Germline V gives CDR1 MNHGY, CDR2 SAAAGT. Trimming took 6 bases from V and 5 from J, leaving 26 bases between them. CDR3 nucleotide sequence: TGTGCCAGCAGCCCGCAGCTTATACTAGGCATCCATGACAATGAGCAGTTCTTC. It is translated as CASSPQLILGIHDNEQFF.

About this clonotype itself: Germline and junction disagree at one end, which may indicate a read error. This chain links TRBV25-1 with TRBJ2-7, with D tentatively TRBD2 (6 bases). The CDR3 is 18 amino acids. From germline, CDR1 is MGHDK and CDR2 SYGVNS. The CDR3: CACSEYGRVREESYEQYF. In DNA form, the CDR3 reads TGTGCCTGCAGTGAATATGGAAGGGTGCGGGAAGAGTCCTACGAGCAGTACTTC.